A single sample is the source of the 30 T cell receptor beta chains below, sequenced in a study of CD8 T cells in Susac syndrome. Random hexamers served to reverse transcribe roughly 0.5 to 1 ug RNA. From the immunoSEQ multiplex PCR reads, TCRdb called clonotypes with MiXCR, one entry per CDR3 protein. The data show a few hundred thousand distinct CDR3 sequences, with approximately 89% seen just once and around 0.2% held by the top ten. Sequencing was done on a sample of CD8+ T cells from PBMCs. Receptors were obtained from a human donor with multiple sclerosis.

The chain joins TRBV7-9 to TRBJ2-5; 7 nucleotides agree with TRBD1. The germline gives CDR1 SEHNR, CDR2 FQNEAQ (reference sequence). J lost 5 bases, V lost 5 bases, and 8 bases had no gene match. This CDR3 has 14 residues. CDR3 loop: CASSLRQGRETQYF. Written as DNA, the CDR3 is TGTGCCAGCAGCCTCCGACAGGGTCGGGAGACCCAGTACTTC.

In this sample, this clonotype turned up once. This sequence joins TRBV27 and TRBJ2-1; D possibly corresponds to TRBD1 (5 bases). V shed 1 base and J shed 9 bases, with 7 bases lying between them. This CDR3 is built from 12 residues. CDR1 MNHEY and CDR2 SMNVEV come from the germline V gene (reference sequence). The chain's CDR3 is CASSLFQGEQFF. The DNA for the CDR3 is TGTGCCAGCAGTTTATTCCAGGGTGAGCAGTTCTTC.

The J gene is TRBJ2-7, the V gene TRBV5-6; D is possibly TRBD1 (5 bases). Germline V gives CDR1 SGHDT, CDR2 YYEEEE. This CDR3 has 15 amino acids. Trimming cost V 5 bases and J 0 bases, with 15 bases left between them. This CDR3 reads CASRPAADSSYEQYF. The CDR3 DNA follows: TGTGCCAGCAGGCCGGCGGCAGACAGCTCCTACGAGCAGTACTTC. Together with reference TRBV5-6 and TRBJ2-7, the CDR3 gives the full variable domain: DAGVTQSPTHLIKTRGQQVTLRCSPKSGHDTVSWYQQALGQGPQFIFQYYEEEERQRGNFPDRFSGHQFPNYSSELNVNALLLGDSALYLCASRPAADSSYEQYFGPGTRLTVT.

The rearrangement joins TRBV28 to TRBJ2-2; D unresolved. The CDR3 has 14 residues. Trimming pared 3 bases from V and 5 bases from J, leaving 10 bases between. Germline V lookup: CDR1 MDHEN, CDR2 SYDVKM. CDR3 loop: CASSFRIGTGELFF. The CDR3 nucleotides are TGTGCCAGCAGTTTTCGAATAGGGACCGGGGAGCTGTTTTTT. Full variable domain (outside the CDR3, taken from reference TRBV28 and TRBJ2-2): DVKVTQSSRYLVKRTGEKVFLECVQDMDHENMFWYRQDPGLGLRLIYFSYDVKMKEKGDIPEGYSVSREKKERFSLILESASTNQTSMYLCASSFRIGTGELFFGEGSRLTVL.

The chain carries TRBV6-5 and TRBJ2-7, with 10 bases that match TRBD2. This CDR3 comprises 15 residues. J was trimmed by 5 bases and V by 6 bases; bases with no gene match: 10. Germline V gene data show CDR1 as MNHEY and CDR2 as SVGAGI. The CDR3 DNA reads TGTGCCAGCAGCCACCTAGCGGGAGTCATGGACGAGCAGTACTTC. It encodes CASSHLAGVMDEQYF.

This rearrangement joins TRBV30 to TRBJ2-7; possible D gene TRBD1, 5 bases. Germline V CDR1 and CDR2: GTSNPN, SVGIG (reference sequence). The ends were cut back, 8 bases at V and 2 bases at J, with 13 bases in the middle. The CDR3 covers 12 residues. This CDR3 reads CAGVGQAYEQYF. The CDR3 bases are TGTGCCGGGGTGGGGCAAGCCTACGAGCAGTACTTC.

The genes are TRBV2 and TRBJ2-1; D remains ambiguous. This CDR3 is built from 15 residues. Trimming shortened V by 0 bases and J by 1 base, and 7 bases separated the two germline ends. CDR1 is SNHLY and CDR2 is FYNNEI in the germline V gene. The CDR3 spells CASSEASKSYNEQFF. The CDR3 nucleotides read TGTGCCAGCAGTGAAGCGTCTAAGTCCTACAATGAGCAGTTCTTC.

The J gene is TRBJ2-5, the V gene TRBV11-2, with 9 bases fitting TRBD2. The trim removed 5 bases at V and 3 bases at J, leaving 7 bases unmatched. From germline, CDR1 is SGHAT and CDR2 FQNNGV. This CDR3 has 15 amino acids. CDR3 bases: TGTGCCAGCAGCGGGCGAGCGGGGGGTAAAGAGACCCAGTACTTC. It translates to CASSGRAGGKETQYF.

The chain uses TRBV3-1 and TRBJ2-5, with D maybe TRBD2 (5 bases). Trimming shortened V by 1 base and J by 2 bases, and 5 bases separated the two germline ends. The CDR3 contains 13 residues. Germline V CDR1 and CDR2: LGHDT, YNNKEL (reference sequence). The CDR3 DNA reads TGTGCCAGCAGCCAAGGACTACAAGAGACCCAGTACTTC. This encodes CASSQGLQETQYF.

The V and J genes are TRBV4-1 and TRBJ1-1; TRBD1 might be the D (6 bases). Germline CDR1 MGHRA, CDR2 YSYEKL. The germline V and J ends were trimmed by 1 base and 0 bases, with 15 bases remaining between them. The CDR3 covers 17 residues. This CDR3 reads CASSQAGGRVLNTEAFF. CDR3 DNA sequence: TGCGCCAGCAGCCAAGCTGGGGGCCGGGTGCTGAACACTGAAGCTTTCTTT.

The chain has TRBV4-2 and TRBJ2-7; D assignment may be TRBD1 or TRBD2 (5 bases each). The CDR3 contains 15 residues. Germline loops: CDR1 LGHNA, CDR2 YNFKEQ. V was trimmed by 0 bases and J by 0 bases, leaving 9 bases between them. CDR3 region: CASSQEDGTSYEQYF. DNA of the CDR3: TGTGCCAGCAGCCAAGAGGACGGGACCTCCTACGAGCAGTACTTC.

This clonotype has just a few counts. The chain uses TRBV4-3 and TRBJ2-7, with D unclear. Germline V gene sequence: CDR1 LGHNA, CDR2 YSLEER. The CDR3 contains 12 residues. Trimming stripped 3 bases from V and 4 bases from J, with 7 bases between. CDR3 DNA: TGCGCCAGCAGCCAGTCGGAGTACGAGCAGTACTTC. Its translation: CASSQSEYEQYF.

The V call is TRBV5-1, the J call TRBJ2-1, with 9 bases fitting TRBD2. Looked up from germline, CDR1 is SGHRS and CDR2 is YFSETQ. V dropped 5 bases and J dropped 8; count of bases not matched to a gene: 11. The CDR3 has 15 residues. CDR3 sequence (DNA): TGCGCCAGCAGGAGAACGGCGGGAGGGCCGGATGAGCAGTTCTTC. Translation gives CASRRTAGGPDEQFF.

The V call is TRBV6-5, the J call TRBJ2-5, with 9 bases lining up with TRBD2. The germline CDR1 and CDR2 sequences are MNHEY and SVGAGI. The junction had 6 bases not matched to a gene; V was cut back by 6 bases and J by 1 base. This CDR3 is built from 15 residues. The CDR3 DNA reads TGTGCCAGCAGGTTGCGGGAGGGTTCCCAAGAGACCCAGTACTTC. Its protein is CASRLREGSQETQYF.

V gene TRBV19 combines with J gene TRBJ2-1; the D is unclear. The V end lost 3 bases, the J end lost 5 bases, and 5 bases lay between the germline ends. The germline CDR1 and CDR2 sequences are LNHDA and SQIVND (reference sequence). There are 12 residues in the CDR3. Here the CDR3 reads CASSILHNEQFF. CDR3 sequence (DNA): TGTGCCAGTAGTATTTTGCACAATGAGCAGTTCTTC.

The J gene is TRBJ2-2, the V gene TRBV29-1; perhaps TRBD2 as D (6 bases). The V end was cut by 4 bases, the J end by 6 bases, with 12 bases between. Germline CDR1 reads SQVTM; CDR2 reads ANQGSEA. CDR3 length: 13 amino acids. CDR3 DNA: TGCAGCGTTGGACTAGTTGAGGCCGGGGAGCTGTTTTTT. It codes for CSVGLVEAGELFF.

The chain has TRBV30 and TRBJ2-7; D is unresolved. This CDR3 comprises 11 residues. Trimming took off 8 bases at V and 4 bases at J, with 12 bases between the two ends. Per germline, CDR1 GTSNPN and CDR2 SVGIG (reference sequence). The CDR3 nucleotides are TGTGCCGGAGTGTACGCTTACGAGCAGTACTTC. Protein: CAGVYAYEQYF.

Judged by abundance, this clonotype is medium-sized. The chain uses TRBV6-1 and TRBJ2-5, with a tentative D call TRBD1 (6 bases). Trimming shortened V by 2 bases and J by 5 bases, and 12 bases separated the two germline ends. Germline-derived CDR1 and CDR2 are MNHNS and SASEGT. CDR3 length: 14 amino acids. The CDR3 DNA is TGTGCCAGCAGTGAACAGGGGAGTGAGGAGACCCAGTACTTC. Protein: CASSEQGSEETQYF.

J is TRBJ2-1 and V is TRBV4-1, with 7 positions matching TRBD1. CDR3 length equals 14 residues. Germline-derived CDR1 and CDR2 are MGHRA and YSYEKL. Losses at the gene ends were 3 bases for V and 7 bases for J; bases not matched to a gene: 6. The CDR3: CASSQGQSLNEQFF. Written as DNA, the CDR3 is TGCGCCAGCAGCCAGGGACAGAGCTTGAATGAGCAGTTCTTC.

V is TRBV4-1 and J is TRBJ1-2; D ambiguous. CDR1 and CDR2 (germline): MGHRA, YSYEKL. Trimming took 4 bases from V and 6 from J, leaving 18 bases between them. The CDR3 covers 15 residues. The CDR3 DNA reads TGCGCCAGCAGCCTCCCGGACGGCCCTTTGGATGGCTACACCTTC. Translation gives CASSLPDGPLDGYTF.

This chain uses TRBV5-1 with TRBJ1-1, with 8 bases matching TRBD1. The CDR3 extends over 14 amino acids. With V trimmed by 4 bases and J by 4 bases, 6 bases remained unmatched. The germline V gene has CDR1 SGHRS and CDR2 YFSETQ. CDR3 DNA sequence: TGCGCCAGCAGCCTAGGACAGGGCTTCACTGAAGCTTTCTTT. This sequence encodes CASSLGQGFTEAFF.

The chain employs TRBV14 and TRBJ2-3; maybe TRBD2 (6 bases). Germline V CDR1 and CDR2: SGHDN, FVKESK. Trimming cost V 2 bases and J 4 bases, with 13 bases left between them. CDR3 length: 15 residues. For the CDR3, the DNA is TGTGCCAGCAGCCAAAGACGGGACTGGGCAGATACGCAGTATTTT. Residues: CASSQRRDWADTQYF.

In its sample, this clonotype was seen once. This chain joins TRBV4-3 and TRBJ2-2, with D perhaps TRBD1 or TRBD2 (5 bases each). V lost 1 base and J lost 6, with 15 bases in between. Looked up from germline, CDR1 is LGHNA and CDR2 is YSLEER. The CDR3 extends over 16 amino acids. The DNA of the CDR3 is TGCGCCAGCAGCCAAGGGGACCGCGGAGCGGCCGGGGAGCTGTTTTTT. Translation gives CASSQGDRGAAGELFF.

This chain joins TRBV4-3 and TRBJ2-1, with D possibly TRBD1 on 6 matching bases. Germline CDR1 is LGHNA and CDR2 is YSLEER. This CDR3 has 14 amino acids. The V gene lost 3 bases and the J gene lost 4 bases, with 10 bases spanning the gap. CDR3 nucleotides: TGCGCCAGCAGCCAGACGACAGGTTACAATGAGCAGTTCTTC. Translated, it gives CASSQTTGYNEQFF.

V usage is TRBV16 and J usage is TRBJ2-5; tentative D call: TRBD2 (6 bases). The CDR3 contains 15 residues. Germline V gene sequence: CDR1 KGHSY, CDR2 FQNENV. V dropped 6 bases and J dropped 1 base, with 15 bases sitting between them. The CDR3 coding sequence is TGTGCCAGCAGTAATTACGGAGGGGCCCAAGAGACCCAGTACTTC. Translation: CASSNYGGAQETQYF.

This chain connects TRBV6-2 or TRBV6-3 to TRBJ2-3; 9 positions agree with TRBD1. Trimming at V came to 7 bases and at J to 3 bases, leaving 8 bases not matched to a gene. This CDR3 comprises 15 residues. In germline, CDR1 is MNHEY, CDR2 SVGEGT. CDR3 in amino acids: CASTPLGQGTDTQYF. In DNA form, the CDR3 reads TGTGCCAGCACGCCACTGGGACAGGGAACAGATACGCAGTATTTT.

V usage is TRBV27 and J usage is TRBJ1-1; a weak D match, TRBD1 (5 bases). Trimming removed 2 bases from V and 6 bases from J, with 13 bases in between. Germline V gives CDR1 MNHEY, CDR2 SMNVEV (reference sequence). The CDR3 runs to 14 residues. The DNA for the CDR3 is TGTGCCAGCAGTTTAGGGACCCTAGGGCCTGAAGCTTTCTTT. Amino acid sequence: CASSLGTLGPEAFF.

The gene calls are TRBV6-5 and TRBJ2-1, with 9 bases that match TRBD2. J lost 10 bases, V lost 4 bases, and 11 bases had no gene match. The CDR3 is 15 residues long. Germline values: CDR1 MNHEY, CDR2 SVGAGI. CDR3 region: CASSSSVGSGGEQFF. DNA of the CDR3: TGTGCCAGCAGTTCTTCCGTGGGTAGCGGGGGCGAGCAGTTCTTC.

The chain couples TRBV29-1 to TRBJ1-1; 12 nucleotides align to TRBD1. Looked up from germline, CDR1 is SQVTM and CDR2 is ANQGSEA. J gave up 7 bases and V 4 bases, and 10 bases lay outside the gene matches. The CDR3 is made up of 15 amino acids. DNA of the CDR3: TGCAGCGTTGTAGACGGGGGACAGGGGGCTGTTGAAGCTTTCTTT. This encodes CSVVDGGQGAVEAFF.

This sequence joins TRBV6-6 and TRBJ2-2; 9 bases are a match to TRBD1. Per the germline V gene, CDR1 is MNHNY and CDR2 is SVGAGI (reference sequence). This CDR3 region has 14 residues. V shed 8 bases and J 4 bases; nucleotides not matched to a gene: 5. As DNA, the CDR3 is TGTGCCAGCTACGACAGGGGGAGCACCGGGGAGCTGTTTTTT. Translating gives CASYDRGSTGELFF.